The 13 T cell receptor beta chains presented below share a single source sample, sequenced in a study. TCRdb redid the calling of the 5' RACE reads with MiXCR, one entry per CDR3 protein. Among 55,000 to 70,000 distinct CDR3 sequences, 25% to 30% were seen once, and the ten largest hold more than 3%. Sequenced input: tumor-infiltrating memory CD4+ T cells sorted from the breast tumor. Subset indicated: memory CD4+ T cells, CD4+CD45RO+CD25-. Receptors were obtained from a female donor with breast cancer.

A few counts support this clonotype. The chain carries TRBV4-3 and TRBJ1-2; 7 nucleotides agree with TRBD1. Germline lookup yields CDR1 LGHNA and CDR2 YSLEER. V lost 3 bases to trimming and J lost 5 bases; unmatched junction nucleotides: 6. This CDR3 spans 14 amino acids. The DNA for the CDR3 is TGCGCCAGCAGCCATGAAACAGGGGAATATGGCTACACCTTC. Protein: CASSHETGEYGYTF.

This clonotype was detected only a few times. The chain uses TRBV5-1 and TRBJ1-1; TRBD1 matches 8 bases. Germline CDR1 and CDR2: SGHRS and YFSETQ. This CDR3 has 14 residues. V lost 3 bases, J lost 3 bases, and 4 bases stayed unmatched. The CDR3 spells CASSSDRVDTEAFF. The CDR3 nucleotides read TGCGCCAGCAGCTCGGACAGGGTTGACACTGAAGCTTTCTTT. Complete variable domain (other parts from reference TRBV5-1 and TRBJ1-1): KAGVTQTPRYLIKTRGQQVTLSCSPISGHRSVSWYQQTPGQGLQFLFEYFSETQRNKGNFPGRFSGRQFSNSRSEMNVSTLELGDSALYLCASSSDRVDTEAFFGQGTRLTVV.

This clonotype was found a few times. The chain combines TRBV20-1 with TRBJ2-1, with TRBD1 matching 8 bases. The CDR3 length is 16 residues. Per the germline V gene, CDR1 is DFQATT and CDR2 is SNEGSKA (reference sequence). The V and J ends lost 0 bases and 7 bases, in that order; junction bases with no gene match: 11. Here the CDR3 DNA reads TGCAGTGCTAGAGATATGGCAGGGGGCAGGGTGAATGAGCAGTTCTTC. Its protein product is CSARDMAGGRVNEQFF.

Comments on this clonotype: This is likely a read error, given that the CDR3 carries no conserved phenylalanine or tryptophan at its end. This chain uses TRBV6-1 with TRBJ2-7, with TRBD1 identical over 11 bases. Germline V gene sequence: CDR1 MNHNS, CDR2 SASEGT. This CDR3 has 14 residues. V gave up 7 bases and J gave up 2 bases; unmatched junction bases: 4. The CDR3 DNA follows: TGTGCCAGCATTCGGGACAGGGGGACCTACGAGCAGTACCTC. As protein: CASIRDRGTYEQYL.

This clonotype was seen many times. The chain joins TRBV7-6 to TRBJ2-5, with unresolved D. Germline values: CDR1 SGHVS, CDR2 FNYEAQ. V lost 4 bases, J lost 0 bases, and 9 bases lay in between. The CDR3 consists of 14 residues. This chain's CDR3 is CASSSTEYQETQYF. CDR3 sequence (DNA): TGTGCCAGCAGCTCCACAGAGTACCAAGAGACCCAGTACTTC. The variable domain in full, with the rest retrieved from reference TRBV7-6 and TRBJ2-5, is GAGVSQSPRYKVTKRGQDVALRCDPISGHVSLYWYRQALGQGPEFLTYFNYEAQQDKSGLPNDRFSAERPEGSISTLTIQRTEQRDSAMYRCASSSTEYQETQYFGPGTRLLVL.

This sequence joins TRBV5-1 and TRBJ2-3; D possibly corresponds to TRBD1 (5 bases). The CDR3 length is 16 residues. Germline loops: CDR1 SGHRS, CDR2 YFSETQ. V was clipped by 0 bases and J by 0 bases, with 11 bases between them. The CDR3 region has the DNA TGCGCCAGCAGCTTGGAAGGGGCGTTAAGCACAGATACGCAGTATTTT. Its translation is CASSLEGALSTDTQYF.

This clonotype was observed at least ten times. At one end, the junction sequence differs from germline, possibly due to a read error. The chain combines TRBV3-1 with TRBJ2-5, with unresolved D. Germline assignment: CDR1 LGHDT and CDR2 YNNKEL (reference sequence). The CDR3 covers 12 residues. CDR3 coding DNA: TGTGCCAGCAGCTCGAACGCGGCCTCATTCAACTTC. Protein product: CASSSNAASFNF.

This clonotype was seen at least ten times. J is TRBJ1-5 and V is TRBV20-1; TRBD1 matches at 7 bases. The germline V gene has CDR1 DFQATT and CDR2 SNEGSKA (reference sequence). This CDR3 contains 13 residues. Trimming at V came to 4 bases and at J to 6 bases, leaving 6 bases not matched to a gene. The CDR3 nucleotides are TGCAGTGCTATTGTTCAGGGGGGTCAGCCCCAGCATTTT. Residues: CSAIVQGGQPQHF.

This clonotype was detected a few times. V is TRBV6-5 and J is TRBJ2-7; 7 bases fit TRBD2. This CDR3 region has 14 residues. Germline V gives CDR1 MNHEY, CDR2 SVGAGI. Trimming took 0 bases from V and 6 from J; bases not matched to a gene: 5. CDR3 in DNA: TGTGCCAGCAGTTACTCCCAGGGAGGGTCCGAGCAGTACTTC. This gives the protein CASSYSQGGSEQYF.

V and J are TRBV5-5 and TRBJ2-7; 7 nucleotides line up with TRBD2. Germline V gene lookup returns CDR1 SGHKS and CDR2 YYEKEE (reference sequence). This CDR3 has 13 residues. With V trimmed by 4 bases and J by 2 bases, 3 bases remained unmatched. DNA of the CDR3: TGTGCCAGCAGCCGACGGGGGGCCTACGAGCAGTACTTC. This sequence encodes CASSRRGAYEQYF.

The chain employs TRBV7-2 and TRBJ2-2, with no clear D. With 3 bases removed from V and 6 bases from J, the gap between germline ends came to 5 bases. Germline CDR1 is SGHTA and CDR2 is FQGNSA. This CDR3 comprises 12 residues. CDR3 nucleotides: TGTGCCAGCAGCTTTGGGGCCGGGGAGCTGTTTTTT. It translates to CASSFGAGELFF.

This clonotype has just one count. The chain combines TRBV20-1 with TRBJ1-1; D is uncertain. This CDR3 has 11 amino acids. V dropped 4 bases and J dropped 10 bases, with 13 bases sitting between them. The germline CDR1 and CDR2 sequences are DFQATT and SNEGSKA (reference sequence). CDR3 sequence: CSANGRGRAFF. CDR3 DNA: TGCAGTGCTAATGGCCGCGGGCGAGCTTTCTTT.

The chain joins TRBV6-5 to TRBJ1-1; a possible D gene is TRBD1 (6 bases). Trimming cost V 4 bases and J 6 bases, with 12 bases left between them. Per the germline V gene, CDR1 is MNHEY and CDR2 is SVGAGI. The CDR3 has 13 residues. CDR3 protein: CASSWRGKAEAFF. The CDR3, as DNA: TGTGCCAGCAGTTGGAGGGGGAAGGCTGAAGCTTTCTTT.